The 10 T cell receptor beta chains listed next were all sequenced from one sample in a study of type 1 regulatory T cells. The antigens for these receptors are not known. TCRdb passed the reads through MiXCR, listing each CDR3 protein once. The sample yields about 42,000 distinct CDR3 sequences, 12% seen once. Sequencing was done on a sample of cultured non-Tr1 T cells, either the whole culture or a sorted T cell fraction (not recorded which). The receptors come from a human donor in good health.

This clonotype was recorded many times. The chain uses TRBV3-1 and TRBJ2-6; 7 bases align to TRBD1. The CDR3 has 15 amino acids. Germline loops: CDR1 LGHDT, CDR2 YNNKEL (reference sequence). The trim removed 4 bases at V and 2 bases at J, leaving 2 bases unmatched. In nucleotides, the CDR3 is TGTGCCAGCAGCCCAGGACAGGCTGGGGCCAACGTCCTGACTTTC. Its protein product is CASSPGQAGANVLTF.

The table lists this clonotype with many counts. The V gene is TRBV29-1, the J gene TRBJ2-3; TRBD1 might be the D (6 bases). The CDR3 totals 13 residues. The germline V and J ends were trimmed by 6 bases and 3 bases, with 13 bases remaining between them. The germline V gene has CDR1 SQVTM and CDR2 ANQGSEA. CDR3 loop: CSVPGQGTDTQYF. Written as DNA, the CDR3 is TGCAGCGTCCCCGGCCAGGGGACAGATACGCAGTATTTT.

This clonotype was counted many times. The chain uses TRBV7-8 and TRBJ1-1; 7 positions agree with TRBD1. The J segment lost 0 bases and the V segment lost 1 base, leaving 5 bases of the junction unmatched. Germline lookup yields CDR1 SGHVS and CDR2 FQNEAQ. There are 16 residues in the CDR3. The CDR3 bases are TGTGCCAGCAGCTTAGGGACAGGACTGGTGAACACTGAAGCTTTCTTT. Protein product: CASSLGTGLVNTEAFF.

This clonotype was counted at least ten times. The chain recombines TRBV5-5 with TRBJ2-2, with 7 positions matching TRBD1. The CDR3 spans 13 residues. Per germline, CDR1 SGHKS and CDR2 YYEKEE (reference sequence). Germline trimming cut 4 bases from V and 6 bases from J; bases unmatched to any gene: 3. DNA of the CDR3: TGTGCCAGCAGCGGACAGGCGGCCGGGGAGCTGTTTTTT. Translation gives CASSGQAAGELFF.

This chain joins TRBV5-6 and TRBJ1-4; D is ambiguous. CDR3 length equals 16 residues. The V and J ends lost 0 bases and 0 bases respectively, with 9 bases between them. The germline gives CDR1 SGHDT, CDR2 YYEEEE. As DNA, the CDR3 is TGTGCCAGCAGCTTGGTCGGACGGGCAACTAATGAAAAACTGTTTTTT. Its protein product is CASSLVGRATNEKLFF. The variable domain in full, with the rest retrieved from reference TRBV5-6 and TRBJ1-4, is DAGVTQSPTHLIKTRGQQVTLRCSPKSGHDTVSWYQQALGQGPQFIFQYYEEEERQRGNFPDRFSGHQFPNYSSELNVNALLLGDSALYLCASSLVGRATNEKLFFGSGTQLSVL.

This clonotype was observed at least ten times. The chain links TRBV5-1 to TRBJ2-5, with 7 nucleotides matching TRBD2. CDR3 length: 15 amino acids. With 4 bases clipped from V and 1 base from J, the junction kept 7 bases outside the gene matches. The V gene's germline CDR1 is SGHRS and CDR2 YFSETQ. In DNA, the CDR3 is TGCGCCAGCAGCCTGGGGAGCGGGATCCAAGAGACCCAGTACTTC. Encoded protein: CASSLGSGIQETQYF.

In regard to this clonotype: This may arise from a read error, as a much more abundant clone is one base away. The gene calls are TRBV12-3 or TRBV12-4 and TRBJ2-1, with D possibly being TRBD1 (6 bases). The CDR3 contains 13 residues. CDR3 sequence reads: CASSFRLGGQGSF. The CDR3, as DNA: TGTGCCAGCAGTTTTCGACTGGGCGGGCAGGGGTCCTTC.

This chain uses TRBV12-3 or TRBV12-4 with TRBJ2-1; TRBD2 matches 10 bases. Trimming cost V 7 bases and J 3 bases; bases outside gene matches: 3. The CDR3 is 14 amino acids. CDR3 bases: TGTGCCAGCACCCGGACTAGCGGCTACAATGAGCAGTTCTTC. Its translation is CASTRTSGYNEQFF.

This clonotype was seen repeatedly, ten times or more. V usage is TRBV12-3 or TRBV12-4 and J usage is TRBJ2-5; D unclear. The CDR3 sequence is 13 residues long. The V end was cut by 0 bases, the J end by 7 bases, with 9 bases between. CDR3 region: CASSLAGVGTQYF. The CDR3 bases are TGTGCCAGCAGTTTAGCTGGGGTGGGGACCCAGTACTTC.

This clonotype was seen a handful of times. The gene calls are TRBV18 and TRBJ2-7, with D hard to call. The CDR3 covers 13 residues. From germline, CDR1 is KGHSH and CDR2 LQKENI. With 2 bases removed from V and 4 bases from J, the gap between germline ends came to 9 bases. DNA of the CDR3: TGTGCCAGCTCACCAATGGAATTTTACGAGCAGTACTTC. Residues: CASSPMEFYEQYF.